This T cell receptor beta chain stems from a study of blood T cell repertoires in COVID-19. Study overall: COVID-19 samples from acute and convalescent phases originated in the United States, Italy and Spain.

Between the trimmed V and J ends, which lost 0 bases and 0 bases, there was a span of 8 bases. Germline CDR1 is SGHDT and CDR2 is YYEEEE. The CDR3 is made up of 15 amino acids. As to this clone: The identical CDR3 is also encoded by other nucleotide sequences in the sample.

Measured with immunoSEQ multiplex PCR; TCRdb has only the in-frame clones, and not every one. Of 150,000 to 200,000 clones listed, 84% are singletons. Sequenced input: peripheral blood. V usage is TRBV5-6 and J usage is TRBJ2-3, with D uncertain. This TCR derives from a woman older than 75 with acute or convalescent COVID-19. CDR3 in DNA: TGTGCCAGCAGCTTGGGTCAGATTAGCACAGATACGCAGTATTTT. Translated, it gives CASSLGQISTDTQYF.